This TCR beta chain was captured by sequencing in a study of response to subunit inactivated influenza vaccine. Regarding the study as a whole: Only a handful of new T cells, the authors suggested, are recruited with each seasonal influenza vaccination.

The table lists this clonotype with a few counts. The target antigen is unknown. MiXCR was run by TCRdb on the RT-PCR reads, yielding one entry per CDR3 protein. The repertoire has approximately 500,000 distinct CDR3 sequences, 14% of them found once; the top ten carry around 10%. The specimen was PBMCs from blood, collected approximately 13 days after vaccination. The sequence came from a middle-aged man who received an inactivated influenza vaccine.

CDR3 residues: CASSLGRRASSGNTIYF. The CDR3 DNA is TGTGCCAGCAGCTTAGGAAGACGGGCTAGCTCTGGAAACACCATATATTTT. The chain employs TRBV11-2 and TRBJ1-3, with D unresolved. Trimming pared 1 base from V and 0 bases from J, leaving 13 bases between. Germline V gene data show CDR1 as SGHAT and CDR2 as FQNNGV. The CDR3 runs 17 residues. Full variable domain (outside the CDR3, taken from reference TRBV11-2 and TRBJ1-3): EAGVAQSPRYKIIEKRQSVAFWCNPISGHATLYWYQQILGQGPKLLIQFQNNGVVDDSQLPKDRFSAERLKGVDSTLKIQPAKLEDSAVYLCASSLGRRASSGNTIYFGEGSWLTVV.